Below, 19 T cell receptor beta chains from the same sample are listed, as sequenced in a study of blood T cell repertoires in COVID-19. Method: immunoSEQ multiplex PCR; TCRdb's copy keeps in-frame clones and lacks some. The profile shows some 250,000 clones, around 84% of them singletons. The specimen sequenced was peripheral blood. The receptors were gathered from a man in his sixties with acute or convalescent COVID-19.

The genes are TRBV6-5 and TRBJ1-1; the match to TRBD1 covers 7 bases. The junction had 6 bases not matched to a gene; V was cut back by 7 bases and J by 4 bases. The CDR3 runs 13 residues. CDR1 MNHEY and CDR2 SVGAGI come from the germline V gene. The chain's CDR3 is CASNNRGFTEAFF. The CDR3, as DNA: TGTGCCAGCAACAACAGGGGTTTCACTGAAGCTTTCTTT.

The V gene is TRBV4-1, the J gene TRBJ2-1, with 7 bases identical to TRBD1. Germline assignment: CDR1 MGHRA and CDR2 YSYEKL. This CDR3 comprises 17 residues. V shed 1 base, J shed 7 bases, and the junction held 13 bases outside the gene matches. The CDR3 sequence: CASSQVASGWGQNEQFF. In DNA, the CDR3 is TGCGCCAGCAGCCAAGTTGCCTCGGGGTGGGGACAGAATGAGCAGTTCTTC.

This chain joins TRBV28 and TRBJ2-5; 13 bases match TRBD2. The ends lost 6 bases at V and 4 bases at J; junction bases unmatched: 8. The CDR3 loop spans 16 amino acids. CDR1 is MDHEN and CDR2 is SYDVKM in the germline V gene. The DNA of the CDR3 is TGTGCCAGCAGCGACGCCGGGACTAGCGGGACAGAGACCCAGTACTTC. Translation gives CASSDAGTSGTETQYF.

The gene calls are TRBV5-1 and TRBJ1-5, with 10 bases matching TRBD1. V was clipped by 4 bases and J by 7 bases; unmatched bases: 5. Germline CDR1 SGHRS, CDR2 YFSETQ. This CDR3 region has 14 residues. The CDR3 sequence: CASSPTGGGQPQHF. CDR3 nucleotide sequence: TGCGCCAGCAGCCCGACAGGGGGCGGGCAGCCCCAGCATTTT.

The chain couples TRBV10-1 to TRBJ2-1; 11 bases map to TRBD2. This CDR3 spans 20 amino acids. Per the germline V gene, CDR1 is WNHNN and CDR2 is SYGVQD (reference sequence). With 0 bases clipped from V and 0 bases from J, the junction kept 10 bases outside the gene matches. In DNA form, the CDR3 reads TGCGCCAGCAGTGAGTCGATTCCTAGCGGGAGGTCTACCTCCTACAATGAGCAGTTCTTC. This encodes CASSESIPSGRSTSYNEQFF.

The chain combines TRBV7-9 with TRBJ2-1, with a weak D call TRBD2 (6 bases). Germline values: CDR1 SEHNR, CDR2 FQNEAQ (reference sequence). There are 14 residues in the CDR3. The V gene lost 5 bases and the J gene lost 15 bases, with 23 bases spanning the gap. CDR3 sequence reads: CASSPQQDYPGPFF. The DNA of the CDR3 is TGTGCCAGCAGCCCCCAACAGGACTACCCGGGGCCGTTCTTC. The entire variable domain, with the rest obtained from reference TRBV7-9 and TRBJ2-1, is as follows: DTGVSQNPRHKITKRGQNVTFRCDPISEHNRLYWYRQTLGQGPEFLTYFQNEAQLEKSRLLSDRFSAERPKGSFSTLEIQRTEQGDSAMYLCASSPQQDYPGPFFGPGTRLTVL.

V is TRBV13 and J is TRBJ2-5, with TRBD2 matching 7 bases. Per germline, CDR1 PRHDT and CDR2 FYEKMQ (reference sequence). V lost 3 bases, J lost 5 bases, and 6 bases stayed unmatched. This CDR3 is 14 amino acids long. The CDR3 here is CASSLAGVRETQYF. In nucleotides, the CDR3 is TGTGCCAGCAGCTTGGCGGGAGTTAGGGAGACCCAGTACTTC.

The chain is built from TRBV19 and TRBJ2-3, with 16 bases fitting TRBD2. The germline CDR1 and CDR2 sequences are LNHDA and SQIVND (reference sequence). Losses at the gene ends were 4 bases for V and 4 bases for J; bases not matched to a gene: 8. The CDR3 runs 18 residues. Here the CDR3 reads CASSTGTSGGAGADTQYF. The CDR3 DNA follows: TGTGCCAGTAGTACAGGGACTAGCGGGGGGGCCGGGGCAGATACGCAGTATTTT. Drawing the rest from reference TRBV19 and TRBJ2-3, the complete variable domain is DGGITQSPKYLFRKEGQNVTLSCEQNLNHDAMYWYRQDPGQGLRLIYYSQIVNDFQKGDIAEGYSVSREKKESFPLTVTSAQKNPTAFYLCASSTGTSGGAGADTQYFGPGTRLTVL.

V and J are TRBV11-2 and TRBJ2-1, with D tentatively TRBD2 (6 bases). The V end was cut by 5 bases, the J end by 0 bases, with 11 bases between. The CDR3 sequence is 15 residues long. The germline V gene encodes CDR1 SGHAT and CDR2 FQNNGV. The CDR3 loop is CASSGLAVSYNEQFF. CDR3 DNA: TGTGCCAGCAGCGGATTAGCGGTCTCCTACAATGAGCAGTTCTTC.

The chain uses TRBV6-5 and TRBJ1-5, with D unresolved. The CDR3 is 15 amino acids. V lost 7 bases to trimming and J lost 1 base, with 14 bases between them. Germline V lookup: CDR1 MNHEY, CDR2 SVGAGI. The CDR3 region is CASTSVAGSNQPQHF. The CDR3 DNA is TGTGCCAGCACCTCCGTGGCGGGGAGCAATCAGCCCCAGCATTTT.

This clone was seen once. The chain is built from TRBV9 and TRBJ1-2; D may be TRBD1 (5 bases). Germline V gives CDR1 SGDLS, CDR2 YYNGEE. The CDR3 runs 13 residues. Trimming removed 5 bases at V and 2 bases at J, with 10 bases between. The CDR3 here is CASSPQGNYGYTF. In nucleotides, the CDR3 is TGTGCCAGCAGTCCGCAGGGAAACTATGGCTACACCTTC.

This clone was counted once. The chain is built from TRBV28 and TRBJ1-1; 9 nucleotides line up with TRBD1. This CDR3 is 13 amino acids long. Trimming removed 7 bases from V and 11 bases from J; junction bases left unmatched: 11. Germline-derived CDR1 and CDR2 are MDHEN and SYDVKM. Written as DNA, the CDR3 is TGTGCCAGCACCCCGGGACAGGGCCTATTCGCTTTCTTT. Its protein product is CASTPGQGLFAFF.

This chain uses TRBV19 with TRBJ2-7, with D hard to call. Between the trimmed V and J ends, which lost 3 bases and 2 bases, there was a span of 11 bases. The CDR3 has 14 residues. Germline V CDR1 and CDR2: LNHDA, SQIVND (reference sequence). The CDR3 protein is CASSMRWPPYEQYF. The CDR3 DNA reads as TGTGCCAGTAGTATGCGGTGGCCCCCCTACGAGCAGTACTTC.

V and J are TRBV2 and TRBJ2-2, with TRBD2 matching over 10 bases. The germline V gene encodes CDR1 SNHLY and CDR2 FYNNEI. The V and J ends lost 7 bases and 1 base, in that order; junction bases with no gene match: 3. The CDR3 spans 15 residues. The CDR3 DNA follows: TGTGCCAGCACCCTAGCGGGAGTGAACACCGGGGAGCTGTTTTTT. It encodes CASTLAGVNTGELFF.

This sequence joins TRBV2 and TRBJ2-5; possible D gene TRBD2, 5 bases. The CDR3 has 16 amino acids. Trimming pared 0 bases from V and 1 base from J, leaving 12 bases between. Germline V lookup: CDR1 SNHLY, CDR2 FYNNEI. The CDR3 DNA sequence: TGTGCCAGCAGTGAAGCGCTTGGAGGAGTCCAAGAGACCCAGTACTTC. This codes for CASSEALGGVQETQYF. The entire variable domain, with the rest obtained from reference TRBV2 and TRBJ2-5, is as follows: EPEVTQTPSHQVTQMGQEVILRCVPISNHLYFYWYRQILGQKVEFLVSFYNNEISEKSEIFDDQFSVERPDGSNFTLKIRSTKLEDSAMYFCASSEALGGVQETQYFGPGTRLLVL.

V and J are TRBV12-3 or TRBV12-4 and TRBJ2-7, with 7 nucleotides matching TRBD2. J gave up 6 bases and V 5 bases, and 7 bases lay outside the gene matches. The CDR3 sequence is 13 residues long. CDR3 protein: CASSRRTRSEQYF. CDR3 in DNA: TGTGCCAGCAGTCGAAGGACTAGATCCGAGCAGTACTTC.

The rearrangement joins TRBV27 to TRBJ1-4, with D unclear. The V gene lost 4 bases and the J gene lost 8 bases, with 11 bases spanning the gap. The CDR3 extends over 13 amino acids. The germline V gene has CDR1 MNHEY and CDR2 SMNVEV (reference sequence). The CDR3 sequence is CASSSYKEEKLFF. The CDR3 region has the DNA TGTGCCAGCAGTTCCTATAAGGAGGAAAAACTGTTTTTT.

The CDR3 sequence is CASSLGTGPYNQPQHF. The CDR3 nucleotides are TGCGCCAGCAGCTTGGGGACAGGCCCCTACAATCAGCCCCAGCATTTT. This chain connects TRBV5-1 to TRBJ1-5, with 7 bases matching TRBD1. This CDR3 has 16 residues. Germline V gene data show CDR1 as SGHRS and CDR2 as YFSETQ. Germline trimming cut 0 bases from V and 3 bases from J; bases unmatched to any gene: 6.

J is TRBJ2-1 and V is TRBV18; 9 bases map to TRBD2. The J segment lost 4 bases and the V segment lost 5 bases, leaving 6 bases of the junction unmatched. Germline-derived CDR1 and CDR2 are KGHSH and LQKENI. The CDR3 is 15 amino acids. The CDR3, as DNA: TGTGCCAGCTCAGACCGGCGGGAGGGGTACAATGAGCAGTTCTTC. It specifies CASSDRREGYNEQFF.